The clone carrying this TCR beta chain has a count of ten or more. The data derive from a study of spatial heterogeneity in lung cancer. About the study: Each time, sequencing found more beta-chain sequences than alpha-chain sequences. On average, each unique TCR and UMI combination appeared more than ten times in raw reads.

V was clipped by 0 bases and J by 5 bases, with 11 bases between them. The germline CDR1 and CDR2 sequences are SGDLS and YYNGEE. This CDR3 spans 15 amino acids. Time point here: sample taken at primary tumor resection. Sequencing of whole RNA from tumor, nontumor lung or frozen PBMC involved no sorting. On each TCR cDNA molecule, a unique molecular identifier was present. TCRdb re-derived calls from the 5' RACE reads in MiXCR, one entry per CDR3 protein. The sample includes 20,000 to 25,000 distinct CDR3 sequences, 3.5% to 5.5% of them seen just once. This sequence joins TRBV9 and TRBJ1-4, with no clear D. The sample was PBMCs, taken at surgery. The clonotype was recovered from a male donor with early-stage non-small cell lung cancer. CDR3 loop: CASSVDVGMNEKLFF. CDR3 sequence (DNA): TGTGCCAGCAGCGTAGATGTGGGGATGAATGAAAAACTGTTTTTT.